This T cell receptor beta chain is from a study of T cells in Graves' hyperthyroidism and ophthalmopathy. Researchers amplified the TCR beta CDR3 regions from RNA transcripts. Using the HTBI primer set, a first-round RT-PCR was run on the TCR CDR3. TCRdb re-derived calls from the multiplex PCR reads in MiXCR, one entry per CDR3 protein. The sample has 600,000 or so distinct CDR3 sequences, around 16% seen once. This CDR3 is built from 15 residues. CDR1 and CDR2 (germline): SGDLS, YYNGEE. The V gene lost 3 bases and the J gene lost 0 bases, with 10 bases spanning the gap. Those patients with uncontrolled infection, other autoimmune disease, pregnancy or lactation were excluded. The table lists this clonotype with a few counts.

Input material: blood. The chain combines TRBV9 with TRBJ2-1, with D perhaps being TRBD1 or TRBD2 (5 bases each). The source of this sequence is a woman aged 30 to 39 with Graves' hyperthyroidism. This chain's CDR3 is CASSARGDSYNEQFF. Here the CDR3 DNA reads TGTGCCAGCAGCGCCCGAGGGGACTCCTACAATGAGCAGTTCTTC.